The table lists the clone carrying this TCR beta chain with many counts. Its target is unknown. TCRdb called the reads again in MiXCR, with one record for every CDR3 protein. The table records 140,000 to 150,000 distinct CDR3 sequences, more than 30% of them present only once. The sample comes from a study of T cell repertoires in cytomegalovirus infection. The study's findings and limits: Cumulative public TCR beta family frequency identified carriers of CMV plus the relevant HLA.

The CDR3 extends over 12 amino acids. With 4 bases removed from V and 4 bases from J, the gap between germline ends came to 6 bases. The starting material was CD8+ T cells from cultured PBMCs, obtained from culture after CMV antigen stimulation. The sequence was obtained from a human donor in good health (CMV status not recorded). Some clones in this sample may be carry-over from other donors' samples. The chain links TRBV12-3 or TRBV12-4 to TRBJ2-3; D uncertain. The CDR3 region has the DNA TGTGCCAGCAGTTCCCGCCCAGATACGCAGTATTTT. As protein: CASSSRPDTQYF.